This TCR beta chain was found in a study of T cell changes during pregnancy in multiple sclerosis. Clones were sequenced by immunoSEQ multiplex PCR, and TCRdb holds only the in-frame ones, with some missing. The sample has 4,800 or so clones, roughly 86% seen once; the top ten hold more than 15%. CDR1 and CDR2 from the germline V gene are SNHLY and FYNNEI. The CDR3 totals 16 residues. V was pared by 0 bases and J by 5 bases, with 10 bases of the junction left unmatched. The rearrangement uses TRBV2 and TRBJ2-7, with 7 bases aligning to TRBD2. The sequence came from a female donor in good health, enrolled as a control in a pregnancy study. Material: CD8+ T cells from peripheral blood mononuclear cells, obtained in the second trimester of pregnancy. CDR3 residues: CASSEALLAANDEQYF. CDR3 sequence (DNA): TGTGCCAGCAGTGAAGCCCTTCTAGCGGCGAACGACGAGCAGTACTTC.